This T cell receptor beta chain came from a study of T cell responses to AZD1222 COVID-19 vaccine. Here immunoSEQ multiplex PCR was the method, and the copy in TCRdb shows in-frame clones only, minus some. The table has 110,000 or so clones, around 90% seen once. V was trimmed by 0 bases and J by 7 bases, leaving 8 bases between them. CDR3 size: 13 residues. CDR1 is SGHRS, CDR2 YFSETQ, per germline. Note on this clone: Its target is not known.

The study, taken as a whole, reports: The peak T cell response came first, and repertoires were sampled only after it.

The sample here was peripheral blood, taken 28 days after the second dose of the MenACWY control vaccine. J is TRBJ1-5 and V is TRBV5-1; a weak D match, TRBD1 (5 bases). The sequence was obtained from an adult who received the MenACWY meningococcal vaccine as a control. The CDR3 DNA follows: TGCGCCAGCAGCTTGGTGGGGGGACAGCCCCAGCATTTT. Its protein is CASSLVGGQPQHF.